These 6 T cell receptor beta chains were all obtained from the same sample, sequenced in a study of blood T cell repertoires in COVID-19 (dated by TCRdb to about 2020). Library preparation used the immunoSEQ multiplex PCR assay. In its TCRdb copy, this immuneACCESS table keeps in-frame sequences only and misses some clones. Where compared with another copy, unresolved V genes explain less than half of these, and the others have no known cause. The sample table lists 430,000 or so clones, 88% of them with a count of one. The ten largest clones add up to 1.5% to 2% of the sample. Sequencing was done on a sample of PBMCs or T cells enriched from blood (not recorded which). These receptors came from a woman between 40 and 50 years old who had recovered from COVID-19.

The J gene is TRBJ2-7, the V gene TRBV11-2; 10 bases fit TRBD2. The CDR3 consists of 18 residues. The trim removed 1 base at V and 3 bases at J, leaving 12 bases unmatched. CDR1 SGHAT and CDR2 FQNNGV come from the germline V gene. Here the CDR3 reads CASSLGLAGRLYGYEQYF. CDR3 DNA: TGTGCCAGCAGCTTAGGACTAGCGGGTCGCTTATACGGCTACGAGCAGTACTTC. The variable domain in full, completed from reference TRBV11-2 and TRBJ2-7, reads EAGVAQSPRYKIIEKRQSVAFWCNPISGHATLYWYQQILGQGPKLLIQFQNNGVVDDSQLPKDRFSAERLKGVDSTLKIQPAKLEDSAVYLCASSLGLAGRLYGYEQYFGPGTRLTVT.

The V and J genes are TRBV15 and TRBJ2-3; D call uncertain. The germline V gene encodes CDR1 LNHNV and CDR2 YYDKDF (reference sequence). The CDR3 has 9 residues. V gave up 1 base and J gave up 14 bases, with 4 bases separating them. The CDR3 coding sequence is TGTGCCACCAGCAGAGTAGTGTATTTT. Translated, it gives CATSRVVYF.

This clone is a singleton in its sample. The rearrangement links TRBV7-2 to TRBJ2-5; 7 nucleotides line up with TRBD2. Trimming took 5 bases from V and 7 from J; bases not matched to a gene: 19. CDR3 length: 17 amino acids. The germline gives CDR1 SGHTA, CDR2 FQGNSA. CDR3 nucleotide sequence: TGTGCCAGCAGCCCCAGACTCGGGGAGGGTGAAGTGGGGACCCAGTACTTC. It is translated as CASSPRLGEGEVGTQYF.

The chain joins TRBV29-1 to TRBJ1-5; TRBD1 aligns across 10 bases. CDR1 and CDR2 (germline): SQVTM, ANQGSEA. CDR3 length equals 13 residues. The V segment lost 6 bases and the J segment 2 bases; nucleotides outside the gene matches: 1. The CDR3 reads CSVGTGGNQPQHF. CDR3 bases: TGCAGCGTAGGGACAGGGGGCAATCAGCCCCAGCATTTT.

V usage is TRBV4-3 and J usage is TRBJ1-1, with TRBD1 matching 7 bases. The germline CDR1 and CDR2 sequences are LGHNA and YSLEER. This CDR3 spans 13 amino acids. The J segment lost 5 bases and the V segment lost 3 bases, leaving 3 bases of the junction unmatched. DNA of the CDR3: TGCGCCAGCAGCCAGGCACAGGGGACTGAAGCTTTCTTT. The encoded protein is CASSQAQGTEAFF.

This chain joins TRBV14 and TRBJ2-5, with D perhaps TRBD1 (5 bases). From germline, CDR1 is SGHDN and CDR2 FVKESK. This CDR3 contains 15 residues. The germline V and J ends were trimmed by 1 base and 3 bases, with 12 bases remaining between them. CDR3 nucleotides: TGTGCCAGCAGCCAAGTGGGCAGGGCGGAAGAGACCCAGTACTTC. It specifies CASSQVGRAEETQYF.